The 24 T cell receptor beta chains reported below all come from one sample, sequenced in a study of blood T cell repertoires in COVID-19. The repertoire was sequenced with immunoSEQ multiplex PCR; TCRdb's copy has only in-frame clones and lacks some. In the table there are 65,000 to 100,000 clones, 80% to 90% of which are singletons. The sample was peripheral blood. The receptors here all came from a middle-aged man with acute or convalescent COVID-19.

This chain uses TRBV30 with TRBJ1-3; D gene ambiguous. The germline V gene encodes CDR1 GTSNPN and CDR2 SVGIG (reference sequence). V was pared by 0 bases and J by 0 bases, with 12 bases between. There are 16 residues in the CDR3. The CDR3 region has the DNA TGTGCCTGGAGTGTCGGTCGCGGATTCTCTGGAAACACCATATATTTT. It specifies CAWSVGRGFSGNTIYF.

This chain links TRBV30 with TRBJ2-7, with 12 bases that match TRBD1. The germline V gene encodes CDR1 GTSNPN and CDR2 SVGIG (reference sequence). The CDR3 is 14 amino acids. The junction had 9 bases not matched to a gene; V was cut back by 5 bases and J by 7 bases. CDR3 nucleotide sequence: TGTGCCTGGCGTAAAGGGACAGGGGGCATTGAGCAGTACTTC. Protein: CAWRKGTGGIEQYF.

J is TRBJ1-6 and V is TRBV13; 7 nucleotides agree with TRBD1. With V trimmed by 5 bases and J by 10 bases, 14 bases remained unmatched. Germline CDR1 reads PRHDT; CDR2 reads FYEKMQ (reference sequence). The CDR3 is made up of 16 amino acids. CDR3 bases: TGTGCCAGCAGCAGGAGGACAGGAGGCGGTCGGTCACCCCTCCACTTT. It is translated as CASSRRTGGGRSPLHF.

The chain links TRBV6-5 to TRBJ2-4; D is possibly TRBD1 (5 bases). The CDR3 extends over 13 amino acids. CDR1 and CDR2 (germline): MNHEY, SVGAGI. Trimming left V 5 bases short and J 7 bases short, with 12 bases between. CDR3 nucleotides: TGTGCCAGCAGTCCAGGGATGTTGAACATTCAGTACTTC. Its translation is CASSPGMLNIQYF.

This chain links TRBV7-2 with TRBJ1-5; 10 bases map to TRBD1. There are 15 residues in the CDR3. The germline gives CDR1 SGHTA, CDR2 FQGNSA. Trimming cost V 6 bases and J 6 bases; bases outside gene matches: 8. This CDR3 is CASRDRTGGSQPQHF. DNA of the CDR3: TGTGCCAGCAGGGATCGGACAGGGGGGAGTCAGCCCCAGCATTTT.

The J gene is TRBJ2-3, the V gene TRBV7-3, with 8 bases that match TRBD2. The germline gives CDR1 SGHTA, CDR2 FQGTGA. Unmatched junction bases numbered 6, after V lost 1 base and J lost 3 bases. This CDR3 region has 16 residues. CDR3 protein: CASSLNGGARTDTQYF. The CDR3 DNA sequence: TGTGCCAGCAGCTTAAACGGGGGGGCCCGGACAGATACGCAGTATTTT.

The rearrangement links TRBV11-3 to TRBJ2-7, with D unresolved. The V gene's germline CDR1 is SGHNT and CDR2 YENEEA. The CDR3 is 13 amino acids. V lost 1 base and J 5 bases, leaving 9 bases between the germline ends. This CDR3 reads CASSLGQFDEQYF. In DNA form, the CDR3 reads TGTGCCAGCAGCTTAGGGCAGTTCGACGAGCAGTACTTC.

The V gene is TRBV19, the J gene TRBJ1-3; 7 bases fit TRBD1. CDR1 and CDR2 (germline): LNHDA, SQIVND (reference sequence). Trimming took 4 bases from V and 0 from J; bases not matched to a gene: 6. This CDR3 contains 16 residues. CDR3 in DNA: TGTGCCAGTAGTACGGGACAGACCTTCTCTGGAAACACCATATATTTT. It specifies CASSTGQTFSGNTIYF. The full variable domain, with the rest looked up from reference TRBV19 and TRBJ1-3, is DGGITQSPKYLFRKEGQNVTLSCEQNLNHDAMYWYRQDPGQGLRLIYYSQIVNDFQKGDIAEGYSVSREKKESFPLTVTSAQKNPTAFYLCASSTGQTFSGNTIYFGEGSWLTVV.

This sequence joins TRBV29-1 and TRBJ2-3; a weak D match, TRBD2 (7 bases). The CDR3 is 13 amino acids. V was cut by 7 bases and J by 6 bases, with 17 bases left in between. The V gene's germline CDR1 is SQVTM and CDR2 ANQGSEA. Here the CDR3 DNA reads TGCAGCGCCCTATCGGGGGGCCACGATACGCAGTATTTT. Amino acids: CSALSGGHDTQYF.

The DNA for the CDR3 is TGTGCCAGCTGCAGGACAGGGCCTAATGAAAAACTGTTTTTT. Translated: CASCRTGPNEKLFF. The J gene is TRBJ1-4, the V gene TRBV19; 8 nucleotides agree with TRBD1. Germline CDR1 reads LNHDA; CDR2 reads SQIVND (reference sequence). CDR3 size: 14 residues. Trimming took 9 bases from V and 3 from J; bases not matched to a gene: 6.

The rearrangement uses TRBV5-1 and TRBJ2-1; D ambiguous. The CDR3 extends over 15 amino acids. Germline CDR1 is SGHRS and CDR2 is YFSETQ. Trimming cost V 2 bases and J 0 bases, with 9 bases left between them. The chain's CDR3 is CASSFTLSSYNEQFF. The CDR3 DNA reads as TGCGCCAGCAGCTTTACCCTGAGCTCCTACAATGAGCAGTTCTTC. The whole variable domain, filled in from reference TRBV5-1 and TRBJ2-1, reads KAGVTQTPRYLIKTRGQQVTLSCSPISGHRSVSWYQQTPGQGLQFLFEYFSETQRNKGNFPGRFSGRQFSNSRSEMNVSTLELGDSALYLCASSFTLSSYNEQFFGPGTRLTVL.

The chain employs TRBV2 and TRBJ1-5; the D gene is possibly TRBD1 (6 bases). The CDR3 extends over 15 amino acids. Looked up from germline, CDR1 is SNHLY and CDR2 is FYNNEI. V lost 6 bases, J lost 5 bases, and 17 bases lay in between. CDR3 amino acids: CASSPRDRSDQPQHF. The DNA for the CDR3 is TGTGCCAGCAGCCCTAGAGACAGGTCCGATCAGCCCCAGCATTTT.

The chain links TRBV6-5 to TRBJ1-1, with D unresolved. Trimming took off 5 bases at V and 1 base at J, with 11 bases between the two ends. The CDR3 contains 14 residues. Germline loops: CDR1 MNHEY, CDR2 SVGAGI. CDR3 loop: CASSPRVGNTEAFF. CDR3 nucleotide sequence: TGTGCCAGCAGTCCCCGGGTCGGGAACACTGAAGCTTTCTTT.

The chain employs TRBV30 and TRBJ2-3; 9 bases match TRBD2. This CDR3 comprises 15 residues. J gave up 0 bases and V 0 bases, and 1 base lay outside the gene matches. Per the germline V gene, CDR1 is GTSNPN and CDR2 is SVGIG (reference sequence). The CDR3 loop is CAWSVGLASTDTQYF. Here the CDR3 DNA reads TGTGCCTGGAGTGTAGGACTAGCGAGCACAGATACGCAGTATTTT.

V is TRBV3-1 (or the pseudogene TRBV3-2) and J is TRBJ1-2; D gene ambiguous. Deletions cut 3 bases from V and 6 bases from J, with 5 bases between. Germline values: CDR1 LGHDT, CDR2 YNNKEL (reference sequence). The CDR3 covers 11 residues. CDR3 protein: CASSHVHGYTF. The CDR3 region has the DNA TGTGCCAGCAGCCACGTTCATGGCTACACCTTC.

J is TRBJ1-3 and V is TRBV18; no clear D gene. The CDR3 has 12 amino acids. Germline lookup yields CDR1 KGHSH and CDR2 LQKENI. Trimming pared 3 bases from V and 3 bases from J, leaving 3 bases between. CDR3 in amino acids: CASSPNGNTIYF. Written as DNA, the CDR3 is TGTGCCAGCTCACCTAATGGAAACACCATATATTTT. Filled out from reference TRBV18 and TRBJ1-3, the complete variable domain reads NAGVMQNPRHLVRRRGQEARLRCSPMKGHSHVYWYRQLPEEGLKFMVYLQKENIIDESGMPKERFSAEFPKEGPSILRIQQVVRGDSAAYFCASSPNGNTIYFGEGSWLTVV.

The chain combines TRBV24-1 with TRBJ1-1, with D possibly TRBD1 on 6 matching bases. Germline lookup yields CDR1 KGHDR and CDR2 SFDVKD. The V end lost 4 bases, the J end lost 10 bases, and 12 bases lay between the germline ends. CDR3 length: 12 residues. The chain's CDR3 is CATSDPTGTAFF. In DNA, the CDR3 is TGTGCCACCAGTGACCCTACAGGGACAGCTTTCTTT.

The chain combines TRBV18 with TRBJ1-4, with D perhaps matching TRBD1 (5 bases). The V end lost 2 bases, the J end lost 6 bases, and 10 bases lay between the germline ends. CDR3 length: 14 amino acids. Per germline, CDR1 KGHSH and CDR2 LQKENI. Here the CDR3 DNA reads TGTGCCAGCTCACCAGGGGGGTCTTATGAAAAACTGTTTTTT. Encoded protein: CASSPGGSYEKLFF. Together with reference TRBV18 and TRBJ1-4, the CDR3 gives the full variable domain: NAGVMQNPRHLVRRRGQEARLRCSPMKGHSHVYWYRQLPEEGLKFMVYLQKENIIDESGMPKERFSAEFPKEGPSILRIQQVVRGDSAAYFCASSPGGSYEKLFFGSGTQLSVL.

This chain uses TRBV9 with TRBJ1-1, with 7 bases fitting TRBD1. This CDR3 is 13 amino acids long. The germline gives CDR1 SGDLS, CDR2 YYNGEE. With 4 bases clipped from V and 1 base from J, the junction kept 1 base outside the gene matches. The CDR3, as DNA: TGTGCCAGCAGCCGGACAGGGAACACTGAAGCTTTCTTT. Its translation is CASSRTGNTEAFF. The whole variable domain, filled in from reference TRBV9 and TRBJ1-1, reads DSGVTQTPKHLITATGQRVTLRCSPRSGDLSVYWYQQSLDQGLQFLIQYYNGEERAKGNILERFSAQQFPDLHSELNLSSLELGDSALYFCASSRTGNTEAFFGQGTRLTVV.

The CDR3 is CASSLAMQGRYEQYF. The CDR3 DNA sequence: TGCGCCAGCAGCTTGGCAATGCAGGGGCGCTACGAGCAGTACTTC. The rearrangement joins TRBV5-1 to TRBJ2-7; TRBD1 might be the D (6 bases). The CDR3 covers 15 residues. CDR1 SGHRS and CDR2 YFSETQ come from the germline V gene. The V end was cut by 0 bases, the J end by 3 bases, with 13 bases between. Filled out from reference TRBV5-1 and TRBJ2-7, the complete variable domain reads KAGVTQTPRYLIKTRGQQVTLSCSPISGHRSVSWYQQTPGQGLQFLFEYFSETQRNKGNFPGRFSGRQFSNSRSEMNVSTLELGDSALYLCASSLAMQGRYEQYFGPGTRLTVT.

The chain has TRBV19 and TRBJ2-2; 8 positions agree with TRBD1. CDR1 LNHDA and CDR2 SQIVND come from the germline V gene (reference sequence). The CDR3 runs 15 residues. Trimming removed 6 bases from V and 5 bases from J; junction bases left unmatched: 8. CDR3 DNA sequence: TGTGCCAGTAGGGAGGACAGGGCGGTTACCGGGGAGCTGTTTTTT. It yields the protein CASREDRAVTGELFF.

The chain's CDR3 is CASRPNSSYNEQFF. The CDR3 bases are TGTGCTAGTAGACCAAACAGCTCCTACAATGAGCAGTTCTTC. The rearrangement links TRBV12-5 to TRBJ2-1, with D hard to call. Trimming stripped 8 bases from V and 0 bases from J, with 11 bases between. The germline CDR1 and CDR2 sequences are LGHNT and FRNRAP. This CDR3 has 14 amino acids. The full variable domain, in which reference TRBV12-5 and TRBJ2-1 provide the parts outside the CDR3, is DARVTQTPRHKVTEMGQEVTMRCQPILGHNTVFWYRQTMMQGLELLAYFRNRAPLDDSGMPKDRFSAEMPDATLATLKIQPSEPRDSAVYFCASRPNSSYNEQFFGPGTRLTVL.

V and J are TRBV27 and TRBJ1-2, with 7 bases that match TRBD1. The junction had 9 bases not matched to a gene; V was cut back by 6 bases and J by 8 bases. Germline V lookup: CDR1 MNHEY, CDR2 SMNVEV (reference sequence). The CDR3 runs to 13 residues. The DNA for the CDR3 is TGTGCCAGCAGCCGAGACAGGGCGGCAGGCTACACCTTC. Translating gives CASSRDRAAGYTF.

J is TRBJ2-2 and V is TRBV10-3; TRBD1 aligns across 7 bases. Germline loops: CDR1 ENHRY, CDR2 SYGVKD. The CDR3 has 14 amino acids. V was clipped by 10 bases and J by 3 bases; unmatched bases: 8. CDR3 residues: CATFTGVDTGELFF. CDR3 nucleotides: TGTGCCACCTTTACAGGGGTAGACACCGGGGAGCTGTTTTTT.